This TCR beta chain was obtained from a study of cytotoxic CD8 clonotypes in ibrutinib-treated CLL. This clone was picked up a small number of times. Its matching antigen is unknown. Study-level points and caveats: Having risen at ibrutinib response, clonality had fallen back toward baseline by progression.

The CDR3 covers 15 residues. Germline V gene data show CDR1 as SGDLS and CDR2 as YYNGEE. Trimming at V came to 2 bases and at J to 5 bases, leaving 6 bases not matched to a gene. Clones were sequenced by immunoSEQ multiplex PCR, and TCRdb holds only the in-frame ones, with some missing. This table holds approximately 300,000 clones, roughly 80% found once. This sequence joins TRBV9 and TRBJ2-5; the match to TRBD1 covers 10 bases. The origin of this receptor is a human donor with chronic lymphocytic leukemia. The sample in question was PBMCs, obtained before ibrutinib treatment. The CDR3 DNA sequence: TGTGCCAGCAGCGTGGGACAGGGGACGAGGGAGACCCAGTACTTC. Translation: CASSVGQGTRETQYF.